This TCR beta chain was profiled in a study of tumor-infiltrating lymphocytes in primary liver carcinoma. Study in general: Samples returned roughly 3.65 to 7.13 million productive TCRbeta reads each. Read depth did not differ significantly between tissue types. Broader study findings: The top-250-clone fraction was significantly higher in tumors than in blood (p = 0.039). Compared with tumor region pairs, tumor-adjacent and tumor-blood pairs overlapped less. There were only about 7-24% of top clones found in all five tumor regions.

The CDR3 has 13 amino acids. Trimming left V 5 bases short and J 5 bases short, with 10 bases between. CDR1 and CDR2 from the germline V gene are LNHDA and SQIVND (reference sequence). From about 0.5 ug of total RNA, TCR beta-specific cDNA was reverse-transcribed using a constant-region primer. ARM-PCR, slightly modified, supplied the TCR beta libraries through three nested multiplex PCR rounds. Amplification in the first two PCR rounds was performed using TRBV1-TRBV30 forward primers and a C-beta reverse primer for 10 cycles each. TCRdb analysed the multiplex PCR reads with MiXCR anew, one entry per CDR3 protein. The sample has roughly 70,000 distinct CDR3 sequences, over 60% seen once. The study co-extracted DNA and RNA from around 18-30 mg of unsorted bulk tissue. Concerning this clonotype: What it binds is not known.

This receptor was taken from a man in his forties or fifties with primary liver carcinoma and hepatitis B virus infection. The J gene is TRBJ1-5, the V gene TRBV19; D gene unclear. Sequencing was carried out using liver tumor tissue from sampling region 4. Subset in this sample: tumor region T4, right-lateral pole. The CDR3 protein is CASSPRSYQPQHF. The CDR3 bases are TGTGCCAGTAGTCCCCGATCATATCAGCCCCAGCATTTT.